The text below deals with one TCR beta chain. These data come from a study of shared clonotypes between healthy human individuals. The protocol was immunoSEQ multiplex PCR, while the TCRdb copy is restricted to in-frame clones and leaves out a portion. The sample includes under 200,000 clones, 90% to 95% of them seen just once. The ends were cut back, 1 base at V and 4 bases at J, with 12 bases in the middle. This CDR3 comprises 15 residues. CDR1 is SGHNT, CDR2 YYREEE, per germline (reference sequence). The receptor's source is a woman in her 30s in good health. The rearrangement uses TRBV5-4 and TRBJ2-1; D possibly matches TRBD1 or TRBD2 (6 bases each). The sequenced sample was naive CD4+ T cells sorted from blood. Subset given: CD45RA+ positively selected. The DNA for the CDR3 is TGTGCCAGCAGCTTGTTCCGGAGGGGGTACAATGAGCAGTTCTTC. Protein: CASSLFRRGYNEQFF.